The 20 T cell receptor beta chains presented below share a single source sample, sequenced in a study of identical twins. In TCRdb, the 5' RACE reads were re-called with MiXCR into one record per CDR3 protein. This sample has roughly 1.6 million distinct CDR3 sequences, with less than 35% found just once. The sequenced sample consisted of cord blood. The receptors come from a newborn girl in good health.

For this clonotype: The final CDR3 position lacks the conserved phenylalanine or tryptophan, pointing to a likely read error. The chain is built from TRBV5-1 and TRBJ2-3; a possible D gene is TRBD2 (6 bases). Per the germline V gene, CDR1 is SGHRS and CDR2 is YFSETQ. This CDR3 spans 12 amino acids. V lost 4 bases to trimming and J lost 6 bases, with 9 bases between them. CDR3 loop: CASSPAGDTQYY. The CDR3 DNA reads TGCGCCAGCAGCCCGGCGGGGGATACGCAGTATTAT.

Of note for this clonotype: Compared with germline, one end of the junction differs, possibly owing to a read error. The V and J genes are TRBV18 and TRBJ1-2; maybe TRBD1 (5 bases). CDR3 length: 14 residues. The germline V gene has CDR1 KGHSH and CDR2 LQKENI. The CDR3 coding sequence is TGTGCCGGCTCACCGATAGGGGATAACTATGGCTACACCTTC. Residues: CAGSPIGDNYGYTF.

This clonotype has a handful of counts. This rearrangement joins TRBV2 to TRBJ2-5; no definite D call. The CDR3 runs 15 residues. The ends were cut back, 0 bases at V and 1 base at J, with 9 bases in the middle. Germline V gene data show CDR1 as SNHLY and CDR2 as FYNNEI. The CDR3 DNA is TGTGCCAGCAGTGAAGCGCTTTGGTCCCAAGAGACCCAGTACTTC. It specifies CASSEALWSQETQYF. Drawing the rest from reference TRBV2 and TRBJ2-5, the complete variable domain is EPEVTQTPSHQVTQMGQEVILRCVPISNHLYFYWYRQILGQKVEFLVSFYNNEISEKSEIFDDQFSVERPDGSNFTLKIRSTKLEDSAMYFCASSEALWSQETQYFGPGTRLLVL.

This clonotype appeared a single time. V and J are TRBV5-1 and TRBJ1-5, with D hard to call. The CDR3 is made up of 15 amino acids. Germline V lookup: CDR1 SGHRS, CDR2 YFSETQ. V was clipped by 4 bases and J by 2 bases, with 13 bases between them. The CDR3 spells CASSLTVGGNQPQHF. The CDR3 bases are TGCGCCAGCAGCCTGACCGTCGGGGGCAATCAGCCCCAGCATTTT. The full variable domain, rest sourced from reference TRBV5-1 and TRBJ1-5, is KAGVTQTPRYLIKTRGQQVTLSCSPISGHRSVSWYQQTPGQGLQFLFEYFSETQRNKGNFPGRFSGRQFSNSRSEMNVSTLELGDSALYLCASSLTVGGNQPQHFGDGTRLSIL.

This rearrangement joins TRBV6-6 to TRBJ2-3; the D gene is possibly TRBD2 (6 bases). Trimming shortened V by 1 base and J by 0 bases, and 8 bases separated the two germline ends. CDR1 and CDR2 from the germline V gene are MNHNY and SVGAGI (reference sequence). The CDR3 sequence is 15 residues long. CDR3 protein: CASSYFLASTDTQYF. The CDR3 region has the DNA TGTGCCAGCAGTTACTTCCTAGCGAGCACAGATACGCAGTATTTT.

The J gene is TRBJ1-2, the V gene TRBV29-1; D possibly corresponds to TRBD1 (5 bases). Trimming cost V 5 bases and J 8 bases, with 21 bases left between them. Germline V gene data show CDR1 as SQVTM and CDR2 as ANQGSEA. The CDR3 sequence is 14 residues long. CDR3 nucleotide sequence: TGCAGCGTTTTAGCTCGTAGCAGGGAGGAAGGCTACACCTTC. Its protein is CSVLARSREEGYTF. Full variable domain (rest looked up from reference TRBV29-1 and TRBJ1-2): SAVISQKPSRDICQRGTSLTIQCQVDSQVTMMFWYRQQPGQSLTLIATANQGSEATYESGFVIDKFPISRPNLTFSTLTVSNMSPEDSSIYLCSVLARSREEGYTFGSGTRLTVV.

This clonotype was detected only a few times. This chain connects TRBV24-1 to TRBJ2-1; tentatively, D is TRBD1 (7 bases). Germline assignment: CDR1 KGHDR and CDR2 SFDVKD. This CDR3 comprises 15 residues. The germline V and J ends were trimmed by 7 bases and 5 bases, with 17 bases remaining between them. The CDR3 sequence: CATRGGITGDNEQFF. The CDR3 DNA reads TGTGCCACCAGGGGGGGAATTACAGGGGACAATGAGCAGTTCTTC.

This chain uses TRBV28 with TRBJ1-2, with TRBD1 as a possible D gene (5 bases). Germline CDR1 is MDHEN and CDR2 is SYDVKM. V was cut by 10 bases and J by 2 bases, with 14 bases left in between. CDR3 length equals 13 residues. The CDR3 nucleotides are TGTGCCATCAACCCGGGACGCAACTATGGCTACACCTTC. This encodes CAINPGRNYGYTF.

For this clonotype: A much more abundant neighbour one base away suggests this may be a read error. CDR3 loop: CACSLDVTSSYEQYF. The CDR3 coding sequence is TGTGCCTGCAGCTTAGATGTGACAAGCTCCTACGAGCAGTACTTC. This chain joins TRBV11-2 and TRBJ2-7; D call uncertain. The CDR3 has 15 residues. The germline CDR1 and CDR2 sequences are SGHAT and FQNNGV.

This clonotype has a handful of counts. The V call is TRBV12-3 or TRBV12-4, the J call TRBJ2-3; TRBD2 aligns across 8 bases. Unmatched junction bases numbered 7, after V lost 5 bases and J lost 3 bases. This CDR3 region has 15 residues. CDR3 residues: CASSVMAGGTDTQYF. The DNA of the CDR3 is TGTGCCAGCAGTGTCATGGCGGGGGGAACAGATACGCAGTATTTT.

This clonotype was recorded a few times. V usage is TRBV28 and J usage is TRBJ2-5; 7 bases align to TRBD2. The J call is in doubt because the DNA end fits TRBJ2-7 better. The CDR3 is made up of 14 amino acids. Germline-derived CDR1 and CDR2 are MDHEN and SYDVKM. The CDR3 nucleotides are TGTGCCAGCAGCCGTATCCGACTAGCAGGCGAGCAGTACTTC. Translation gives CASSRIRLAGEQYF.

This clonotype was counted between two and nine times. The rearrangement joins TRBV4-1 to TRBJ2-6, with 8 bases that match TRBD1. The CDR3 extends over 17 amino acids. Looked up from germline, CDR1 is MGHRA and CDR2 is YSYEKL. Trimming at V came to 1 base and at J to 0 bases, leaving 2 bases not matched to a gene. The CDR3 reads CASSQGQGISGANVLTF. The CDR3 coding sequence is TGCGCCAGCAGCCAAGGACAGGGGATCTCTGGGGCCAACGTCCTGACTTTC.

The chain employs TRBV2 and TRBJ2-1, with 7 bases lining up with TRBD1. Trimming at V came to 3 bases and at J to 5 bases, leaving 4 bases not matched to a gene. CDR1 and CDR2 from the germline V gene are SNHLY and FYNNEI. CDR3 length equals 14 residues. The DNA for the CDR3 is TGTGCCAGCAGTGAGACAGGGTTGAACAATGAGCAGTTCTTC. Translating it yields CASSETGLNNEQFF.

This clonotype was counted only a few times. This chain links TRBV20-1 with TRBJ2-1; 7 bases map to TRBD2. V lost 0 bases, J lost 3 bases, and 8 bases stayed unmatched. Looked up from germline, CDR1 is DFQATT and CDR2 is SNEGSKA (reference sequence). This CDR3 has 16 amino acids. The CDR3 loop reads CSARDHGGGRYNEQFF. CDR3 nucleotides: TGCAGTGCTAGAGATCATGGGGGGGGACGCTACAATGAGCAGTTCTTC.

This clonotype was picked up a small number of times. The chain joins TRBV10-3 to TRBJ2-1, with a tentative D call TRBD1 (7 bases). The CDR3 sequence is 14 residues long. Germline V gives CDR1 ENHRY, CDR2 SYGVKD. Between the trimmed V and J ends, which lost 2 bases and 9 bases, there was a span of 14 bases. CDR3 bases: TGTGCCATCAGTGAGACAGGGGACTTTGGTGAGCAGTTCTTC. It specifies CAISETGDFGEQFF.

There are many counts of this clonotype. The chain uses TRBV5-1 and TRBJ2-1, with D perhaps TRBD1 or TRBD2 (6 bases each). The germline V gene encodes CDR1 SGHRS and CDR2 YFSETQ. The CDR3 extends over 14 amino acids. Trimming removed 0 bases from V and 9 bases from J, with 13 bases in between. CDR3 DNA sequence: TGCGCCAGCAGCTTGGTTCTTTCGGGGGCTGAGCAGTTCTTC. Translating it yields CASSLVLSGAEQFF. The whole variable domain, filled in from reference TRBV5-1 and TRBJ2-1, reads KAGVTQTPRYLIKTRGQQVTLSCSPISGHRSVSWYQQTPGQGLQFLFEYFSETQRNKGNFPGRFSGRQFSNSRSEMNVSTLELGDSALYLCASSLVLSGAEQFFGPGTRLTVL.

The V and J genes are TRBV20-1 and TRBJ1-6; 7 bases align to TRBD1. V lost 4 bases to trimming and J lost 6 bases; unmatched junction nucleotides: 15. The germline gives CDR1 DFQATT, CDR2 SNEGSKA (reference sequence). This CDR3 spans 17 amino acids. The CDR3 loop reads CSATYPRQGPSNSPLHF. The CDR3 region has the DNA TGCAGTGCTACTTATCCCAGACAGGGACCCTCTAATTCACCCCTCCACTTT.

V gene TRBV10-3 combines with J gene TRBJ1-5; tentative D call: TRBD1 (6 bases). The CDR3 spans 13 residues. The V end lost 5 bases, the J end lost 7 bases, and 12 bases lay between the germline ends. Germline-derived CDR1 and CDR2 are ENHRY and SYGVKD. In nucleotides, the CDR3 is TGTGCCATCAGTACGGACAGCGGGCAGCCCCAGCATTTT. Protein sequence: CAISTDSGQPQHF.

This clonotype has more than one count but fewer than ten. This sequence joins TRBV5-6 and TRBJ2-1; TRBD2 agrees at 9 bases. Judging by the DNA end, TRBJ2-7 fits better; the J call may be wrong. Germline assignment: CDR1 SGHDT and CDR2 YYEEEE. The CDR3 runs 16 residues. The DNA for the CDR3 is TGTGCCAGCAGCTTGGGGGCTAGCGGGGACTACAATGAGCAGTACTTC. This gives the protein CASSLGASGDYNEQYF.

The chain uses TRBV4-2 and TRBJ1-3; 8 bases are a match to TRBD1. The length of the CDR3 is 16 residues. Per germline, CDR1 LGHNA and CDR2 YNFKEQ. The V and J ends lost 0 bases and 4 bases, in that order; junction bases with no gene match: 5. CDR3 sequence: CASSQDYRGSGNTIYF. CDR3 DNA sequence: TGTGCCAGCAGCCAAGATTACAGGGGGTCAGGAAACACCATATATTTT.